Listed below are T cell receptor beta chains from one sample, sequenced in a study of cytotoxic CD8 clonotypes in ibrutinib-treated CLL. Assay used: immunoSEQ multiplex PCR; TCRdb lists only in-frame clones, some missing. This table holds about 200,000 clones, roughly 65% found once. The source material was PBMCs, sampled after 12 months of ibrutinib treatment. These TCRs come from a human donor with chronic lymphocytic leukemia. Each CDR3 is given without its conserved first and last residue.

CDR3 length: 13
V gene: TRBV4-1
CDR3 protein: ASSQDRNFNEKLF

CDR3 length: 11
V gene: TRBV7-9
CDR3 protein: ASSPGRGETQY

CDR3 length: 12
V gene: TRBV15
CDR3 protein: ATSRHRQGPTQY

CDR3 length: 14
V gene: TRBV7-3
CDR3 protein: ASSSANRVMNTEAF

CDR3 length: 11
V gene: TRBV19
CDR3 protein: ASSQGKSYEQY

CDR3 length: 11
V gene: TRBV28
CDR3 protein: ASSLAGSYGYT

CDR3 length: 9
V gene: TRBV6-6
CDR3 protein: ASSPRDEQF

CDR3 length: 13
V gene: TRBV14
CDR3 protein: ASSQDQSATDTQY

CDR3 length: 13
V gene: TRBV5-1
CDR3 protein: ASSTPTGPQETQY

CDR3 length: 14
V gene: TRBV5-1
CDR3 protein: ASSFGGVRGQETQY

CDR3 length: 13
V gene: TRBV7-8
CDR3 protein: ASSQVPGTSYEQY

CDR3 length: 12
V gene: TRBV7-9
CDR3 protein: ASSIHRVEDEQY

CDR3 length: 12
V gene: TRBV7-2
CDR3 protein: ASSLALGSQGLF

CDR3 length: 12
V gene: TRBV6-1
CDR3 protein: ASNPDRGGGGYT

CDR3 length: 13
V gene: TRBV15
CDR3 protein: ATRTGTSNTGELF

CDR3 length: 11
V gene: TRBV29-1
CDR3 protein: SVSQGAIYGYT

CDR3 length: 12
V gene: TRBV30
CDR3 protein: AWSPPVGSYEQY

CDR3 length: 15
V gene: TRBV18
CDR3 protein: ASSPPGTVFTNEKLF

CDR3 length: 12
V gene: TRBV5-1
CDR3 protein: ASSAGGAPETQY

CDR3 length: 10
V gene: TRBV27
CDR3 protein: ASSRPAQPQH